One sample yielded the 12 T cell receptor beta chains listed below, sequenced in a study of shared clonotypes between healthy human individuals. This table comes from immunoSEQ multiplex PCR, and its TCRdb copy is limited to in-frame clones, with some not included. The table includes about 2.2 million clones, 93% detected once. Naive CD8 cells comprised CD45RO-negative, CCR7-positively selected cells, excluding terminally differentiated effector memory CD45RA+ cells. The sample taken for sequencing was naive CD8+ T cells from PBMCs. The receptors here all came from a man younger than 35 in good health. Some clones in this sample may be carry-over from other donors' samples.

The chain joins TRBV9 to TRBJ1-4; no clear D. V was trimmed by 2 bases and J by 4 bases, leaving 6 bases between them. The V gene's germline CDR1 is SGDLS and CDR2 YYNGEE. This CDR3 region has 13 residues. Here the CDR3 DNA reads TGTGCCAGCAGCGTCGGGGATAATGAAAAACTGTTTTTT. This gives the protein CASSVGDNEKLFF.

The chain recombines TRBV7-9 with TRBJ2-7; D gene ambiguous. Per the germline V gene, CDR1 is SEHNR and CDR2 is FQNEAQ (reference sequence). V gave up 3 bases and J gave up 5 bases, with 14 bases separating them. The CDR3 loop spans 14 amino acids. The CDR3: CASSFERPVDEQYF. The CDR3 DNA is TGTGCCAGCAGCTTTGAGAGGCCCGTCGACGAGCAGTACTTC. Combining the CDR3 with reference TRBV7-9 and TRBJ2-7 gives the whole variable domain DTGVSQNPRHKITKRGQNVTFRCDPISEHNRLYWYRQTLGQGPEFLTYFQNEAQLEKSRLLSDRFSAERPKGSFSTLEIQRTEQGDSAMYLCASSFERPVDEQYFGPGTRLTVT.

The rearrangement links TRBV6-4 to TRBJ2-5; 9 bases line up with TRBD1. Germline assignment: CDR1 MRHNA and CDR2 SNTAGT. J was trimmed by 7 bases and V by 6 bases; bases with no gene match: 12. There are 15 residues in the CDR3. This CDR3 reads CASSETPDRGMTQYF. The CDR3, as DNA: TGTGCCAGCAGCGAGACCCCGGACAGGGGTATGACCCAGTACTTC.

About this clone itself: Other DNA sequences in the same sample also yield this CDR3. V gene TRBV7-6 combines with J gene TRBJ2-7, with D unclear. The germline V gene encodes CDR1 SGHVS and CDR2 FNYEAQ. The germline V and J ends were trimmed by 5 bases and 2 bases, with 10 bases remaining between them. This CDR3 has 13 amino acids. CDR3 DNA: TGTGCCAGCAGCGGACGGACGGCCTACGAGCAGTACTTC. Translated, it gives CASSGRTAYEQYF.

The CDR3 nucleotides are TGTGCCAGCAGCGGTAACTCTGGGGCCAACGTCCTGACTTTC. Amino acids: CASSGNSGANVLTF. The chain links TRBV7-9 to TRBJ2-6; D is uncertain. Per germline, CDR1 SEHNR and CDR2 FQNEAQ (reference sequence). The V and J ends lost 5 bases and 0 bases respectively, with 5 bases between them. The length of the CDR3 is 14 residues. The complete variable domain, with remaining parts taken from reference TRBV7-9 and TRBJ2-6, reads DTGVSQNPRHKITKRGQNVTFRCDPISEHNRLYWYRQTLGQGPEFLTYFQNEAQLEKSRLLSDRFSAERPKGSFSTLEIQRTEQGDSAMYLCASSGNSGANVLTFGAGSRLTVL.

DNA for the CDR3: TGCGCCAGCAGCCAAGTCAGGGGCGGGATGAACACCGGGGAGCTGTTTTTT. This gives the protein CASSQVRGGMNTGELFF. This rearrangement joins TRBV4-3 to TRBJ2-2; D may match TRBD1 or TRBD2 (6 bases each). The CDR3 spans 17 residues. V gave up 1 base and J gave up 1 base, with 13 bases separating them. The germline CDR1 and CDR2 sequences are LGHNA and YSLEER.

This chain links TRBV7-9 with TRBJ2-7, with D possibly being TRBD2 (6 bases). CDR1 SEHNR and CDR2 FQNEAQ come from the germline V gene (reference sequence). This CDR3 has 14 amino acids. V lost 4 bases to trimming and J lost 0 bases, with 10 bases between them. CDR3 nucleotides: TGTGCCAGCAGCTCGGAGGGCCTCTCCTACGAGCAGTACTTC. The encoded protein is CASSSEGLSYEQYF.

CDR3 protein: CASSAGEDRSYEQYF. The CDR3 DNA reads TGCGCCAGCAGCGCAGGGGAGGACAGGTCCTACGAGCAGTACTTC. The rearrangement joins TRBV4-1 to TRBJ2-7, with D possibly TRBD1 on 7 matching bases. CDR1 is MGHRA, CDR2 YSYEKL, per germline. The CDR3 has 15 residues. V lost 5 bases and J 1 base, leaving 15 bases between the germline ends.

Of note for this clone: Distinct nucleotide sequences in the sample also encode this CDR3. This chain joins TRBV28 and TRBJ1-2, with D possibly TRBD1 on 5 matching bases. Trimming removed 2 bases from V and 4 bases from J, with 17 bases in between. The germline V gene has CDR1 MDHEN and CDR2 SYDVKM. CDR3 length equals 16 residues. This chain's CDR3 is CASSLRARGTAYGYTF. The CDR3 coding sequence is TGTGCCAGCAGTTTAAGGGCGAGGGGTACCGCCTATGGCTACACCTTC.

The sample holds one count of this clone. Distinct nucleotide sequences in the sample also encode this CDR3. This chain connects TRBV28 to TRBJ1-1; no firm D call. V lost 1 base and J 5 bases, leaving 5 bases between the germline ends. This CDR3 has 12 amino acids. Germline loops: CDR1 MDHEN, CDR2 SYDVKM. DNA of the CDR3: TGTGCCAGCAGTTTATTGGATACTGAAGCTTTCTTT. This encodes CASSLLDTEAFF.

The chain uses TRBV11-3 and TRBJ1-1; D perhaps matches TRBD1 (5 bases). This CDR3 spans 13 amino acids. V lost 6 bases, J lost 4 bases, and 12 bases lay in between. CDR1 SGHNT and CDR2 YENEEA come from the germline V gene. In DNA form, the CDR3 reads TGTGCCAGCAGAGGGATGGGGGGCACTGAAGCTTTCTTT. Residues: CASRGMGGTEAFF.

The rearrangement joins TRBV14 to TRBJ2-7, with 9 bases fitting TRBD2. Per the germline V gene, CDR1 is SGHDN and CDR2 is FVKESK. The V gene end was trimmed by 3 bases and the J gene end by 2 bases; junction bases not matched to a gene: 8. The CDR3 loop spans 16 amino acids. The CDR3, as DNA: TGTGCCAGCAGCCAGATAAGCGGGAGGCCCCCCTACGAGCAGTACTTC. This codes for CASSQISGRPPYEQYF.